The sequence of this TCR beta chain was determined in a study of OX40 agonist ivuxolimab in advanced cancers. Whole-study results and caveats: CD4+ T cells averaged fewer expanded clones than CD8+ T cells. Low normalized clonal expansion also occurred in some nonresponding patients. What antigens the expanded peripheral T cells recognized was never established. Near-lowest levels of clonal expansion characterized partial responders at 0.1-3.0 mg/kg.

As concerns this clone: What it binds is not known.

The data were produced by immunoSEQ multiplex PCR, yet TCRdb's version contains in-frame clones alone and is incomplete. The sample holds some 73,000 clones, approximately 90% seen once. The TCR comes from an adult with an advanced solid tumor such as melanoma, head and neck, liver or kidney cancer. The specimen was CD4+ or CD8+ T cells sorted from blood, collected in a trial of the OX40 agonist ivuxolimab.

In DNA form, the CDR3 reads TGTGCCAGCAGCTTAGGGAGGGATACCTACGAGCAGTACTTC. This gives the protein CASSLGRDTYEQYF. The V gene is TRBV7-9, the J gene TRBJ2-7; possible D gene TRBD2, 6 bases. Germline CDR1 reads SEHNR; CDR2 reads FQNEAQ (reference sequence). This CDR3 has 14 residues. V lost 1 base and J 2 bases, leaving 9 bases between the germline ends.